This TCR beta chain is from a study of metastatic and nonmetastatic thyroid tumors. Study information: Repertoire comparisons spanned blood and tumor or nodule tissue from malignant and benign thyroid patients.

Trimming removed 1 base at V and 6 bases at J, with 19 bases between. CDR1 is SGHDN, CDR2 FVKESK, per germline. CDR3 length: 16 residues. Under the authors' procedure: In papillary thyroid cancer, a distant-metastasis classifier was built using CDR3 differences across clinicopathological groups. TCRdb reprocessed the PCR reads via MiXCR. Clone size and V and J calls follow TCRdb, not the original study. Among thousands of clones, 30% to 35% were seen once, and the ten largest hold roughly 14%. General study findings and limits: Significantly greater TCR beta diversity was reportedly found in malignant thyroid tumors than in benign nodules (in blood and tumor).

All patients were untreated before thyroid surgery. About this clone: Antigen specificity is unknown.

The specimen sequenced was adjacent normal tissue. The clonotype was recovered from a female donor with papillary thyroid cancer or a benign thyroid nodule (not recorded which). Some clones in this sample may be carry-over from other donors' samples. This rearrangement joins TRBV14 to TRBJ2-7; either TRBD1 or TRBD2 may supply D (5 bases each). The CDR3 loop is CASSQGPGTSFGEQYF. The CDR3, as DNA: TGTGCCAGCAGCCAAGGCCCCGGGACCTCGTTCGGCGAGCAGTACTTC.